The clone carrying this T cell receptor beta chain has ten or more counts. What it binds is unknown. The sample originates from a study of T cells after yellow fever vaccination. Study findings and constraints: Primary-vaccination clones mostly resurfaced post-booster (about 95% CD4, approximately 89% CD8).

For TCR, cDNA came from 5'RACE template switching, which added a universal primer site and UMIs. TCRdb re-derived calls from the 5' RACE reads in MiXCR, one entry per CDR3 protein. Among 200,000 to 300,000 distinct CDR3 sequences, approximately 3.6% were seen once, and the ten largest hold 15% to 20%. Trimming left V 1 base short and J 9 bases short, with 19 bases between. Per the germline V gene, CDR1 is LGHDT and CDR2 is YNNKEL (reference sequence). The length of the CDR3 is 16 residues. The gene calls are TRBV3-1 and TRBJ2-1; D gene unclear. This TCR derives from a man aged 18 to 29 who received the YFV17D yellow fever vaccine. The source was PBMCs, collected 15 days after the yellow fever booster vaccination. CDR3 residues: CASSQVTGENSGEQFF. The CDR3 nucleotides read TGTGCCAGCAGCCAAGTGACCGGAGAGAACTCGGGTGAGCAGTTCTTC.